These T cell receptor beta chains were read from a single sample in a study of T cells after posttransplantation cyclophosphamide. Libraries were prepared by immunoSEQ multiplex PCR; TCRdb keeps only in-frame clonotypes and omits some of them. The sample comprises more than 3,000 clones, roughly 74% of which are singletons, and roughly a fifth rests with the top ten. The sample comprised memory CD8+ T cells sorted from blood. These receptors came from a woman aged 60-75 years in good health, CMV-negative, and a related stem cell transplant donor. Each CDR3 is given with its conserved first and last residue. Each record gives: J gene, V gene, D gene, clone size, CDR3 length, CDR3 protein, CDR3 DNA. The D gene is left open where the match is weak. Rows give clone size only sometimes, using once, few, many, or a class for an expanded clone.

TRBJ2-1	TRBV4-1	.	.	15	CASSQETLASGEQFF	TGCGCCAGCAGCCAAGAAACGCTAGCGTCAGGTGAGCAGTTCTTC
TRBJ2-1	TRBV19	TRBD2	few	16	CASSEREPSSYNEQFF	TGTGCCAGTAGTGAGCGGGAGCCGAGCTCCTACAATGAGCAGTTCTTC
TRBJ2-3	TRBV5-5	.	.	14	CASSLGMGGGTQYF	TGTGCCAGCAGCTTGGGAATGGGGGGAGGTACGCAGTATTTT
TRBJ2-7	TRBV9	.	.	13	CASSVPFYYEQYF	TGTGCCAGCAGCGTACCCTTTTACTACGAGCAGTACTTC
TRBJ1-1	TRBV4-2	.	few	12	CASSLAGFEAFF	TGTGCCAGCAGCTTAGCTGGATTTGAAGCTTTCTTT
TRBJ2-7	TRBV7-2	TRBD2	.	18	CASSVRTGTSGFSYEQYF	TGTGCCAGCAGCGTCCGGACCGGGACTAGCGGGTTCTCCTACGAGCAGTACTTC
TRBJ1-5	TRBV9	.	.	14	CASSPQGLGQPQHF	TGTGCCAGCAGCCCTCAGGGGTTGGGGCAGCCCCAGCATTTT
TRBJ2-1	TRBV4-3	TRBD2	.	20	CASSQEEGRVAGAGYNEQFF	TGCGCCAGCAGCCAAGAAGAAGGGAGAGTAGCGGGAGCTGGGTACAATGAGCAGTTCTTC
TRBJ1-4	TRBV5-6	TRBD1	.	16	CASSTGQVLTREKLFF	TGTGCCAGCAGTACGGGACAGGTTCTCACTCGGGAAAAACTGTTTTTT
TRBJ1-1	TRBV5-8	.	once	14	CASPRWGGAPEAFF	TGTGCCAGCCCCCGCTGGGGGGGGGCGCCTGAAGCTTTCTTT
TRBJ2-3	TRBV9	.	.	14	CASSVGAGQDTQYF	TGTGCCAGCAGCGTAGGAGCCGGTCAAGATACGCAGTATTTT
TRBJ2-4	TRBV5-6	.	.	19	CASSLLTGRSTVAKNIQYF	TGTGCCAGCAGCTTGCTGACAGGGAGGAGTACAGTAGCCAAAAACATTCAGTACTTC
TRBJ2-5	TRBV11-1	.	.	15	CTSSLGTRIQETQYF	TGTACCAGCAGCTTAGGCACTAGGATTCAAGAGACCCAGTACTTC
TRBJ2-1	TRBV7-3	TRBD2	.	13	CASSLTGRAEQFF	TGTGCCAGCAGCTTAACGGGGAGGGCTGAGCAGTTCTTC
TRBJ2-5	TRBV29-1	TRBD1	.	14	CSVEGTGERETQYF	TGCAGCGTTGAGGGCACAGGGGAACGAGAGACCCAGTACTTC
TRBJ2-2	TRBV7-7	.	.	13	CASSSSPNGELFF	TGTGCTAGCAGCTCTAGCCCAAACGGGGAGCTGTTTTTT
TRBJ2-1	TRBV4-3	TRBD2	once	18	CASSQSLAGGSSYNEQFF	TGCGCCAGCAGCCAATCGTTAGCGGGGGGCAGCTCCTACAATGAGCAGTTCTTC
TRBJ2-2	TRBV28	TRBD2	.	13	CVSGTVNTGELFF	TGTGTCAGCGGGACTGTGAACACCGGGGAGCTGTTTTTT
TRBJ2-2	TRBV9	TRBD1	.	17	CASSVGRDRVNTGELFF	TGTGCCAGCAGCGTAGGAAGGGACAGGGTGAACACCGGGGAGCTGTTTTTT
TRBJ2-7	TRBV6-1	.	.	15	CASSEEGATSYEQYF	TGTGCCAGCAGTGAGGAGGGGGCTACGTCCTACGAGCAGTACTTC
TRBJ1-2	TRBV15	.	few	13	CATSPLALGGYTF	TGTGCCACCAGCCCCCTCGCCCTAGGTGGCTACACCTTC
TRBJ1-6	TRBV5-1	.	.	15	CASSSDRWWNSPLHF	TGCGCCAGCAGCTCAGACAGATGGTGGAATTCACCCCTCCACTTT
TRBJ2-1	TRBV7-3	TRBD2	.	17	CASSSTSGGGSYNEQFF	TGTGCCAGCAGCTCCACTAGCGGGGGGGGTTCCTACAATGAGCAGTTCTTC
TRBJ2-2	TRBV2	.	.	13	CASIVGRDGELFF	TGTGCCAGCATAGTCGGGCGGGACGGGGAGCTGTTTTTT
TRBJ2-7	TRBV7-8	TRBD1	.	15	CASSKYRGDPYEQYF	TGTGCCAGCAGCAAGTACAGGGGGGATCCCTACGAGCAGTACTTC
TRBJ1-1	TRBV5-6	.	.	14	CASSFGGADTEAFF	TGTGCCAGCAGCTTTGGGGGGGCGGACACTGAAGCTTTCTTT
TRBJ1-5	TRBV19	TRBD1	.	18	CASGKDRGRDYSNQPQHF	TGTGCCAGCGGAAAGGACAGGGGTAGGGATTATAGCAATCAGCCCCAGCATTTT
TRBJ2-7	TRBV6-5	TRBD2	.	15	CASSYVLADAGKQYF	TGTGCCAGCAGTTACGTGCTAGCGGACGCAGGGAAGCAGTACTTC
TRBJ2-1	TRBV6-5	TRBD2	.	15	CASRPRTSLGDEQFF	TGTGCCAGCAGACCACGGACTAGCCTCGGGGATGAGCAGTTCTTC
TRBJ2-1	TRBV27	TRBD2	.	15	CASSSSTGGYNEQFF	TGTGCCAGCAGTAGTTCGACGGGGGGGTACAATGAGCAGTTCTTC
TRBJ2-3	TRBV19	.	.	13	CASSMSGTDTQYF	TGTGCCAGTAGTATGTCGGGCACAGATACGCAGTATTTT
TRBJ2-5	TRBV7-8	TRBD2	.	18	CASSLPSRSSGNQETQYF	TGTGCCAGCAGCTTACCGTCTAGGTCTAGCGGGAACCAAGAGACCCAGTACTTC
TRBJ1-1	TRBV9	TRBD1	.	14	CASSTGQGFTEAFF	TGTGCCAGCAGCACCGGACAGGGGTTCACTGAAGCTTTCTTT
TRBJ2-3	TRBV6-4	.	large	14	CASSDSGGADTQYF	TGTGCCAGCAGTGACTCGGGGGGTGCAGATACGCAGTATTTT
TRBJ1-4	TRBV27	.	.	17	CASSSFSGGATNEKLFF	TGTGCCAGCAGTTCGTTCTCGGGGGGTGCAACTAATGAAAAACTGTTTTTT
TRBJ1-2	TRBV5-1	.	.	16	CASSLAGTPEGYGYTF	TGCGCCAGCAGCTTGGCCGGGACACCCGAGGGATATGGCTACACCTTC
TRBJ2-3	TRBV4-2	TRBD2	.	16	CASSQDPAGGPDTQYF	TGTGCCAGCAGCCAAGATCCAGCGGGGGGGCCAGATACGCAGTATTTT
TRBJ2-2	TRBV6-5	.	.	14	CASSYSAVGGELFF	TGTGCCAGCAGTTACTCCGCGGTTGGAGGGGAGCTGTTTTTT
TRBJ2-3	TRBV4-3	.	once	16	CASSQDKLFPPDTQYF	TGCGCCAGCAGCCAAGATAAACTTTTTCCCCCAGATACGCAGTATTTT
TRBJ1-4	TRBV7-9	TRBD1	few	18	CASSLVIGQGATNEKLFF	TGTGCCAGCAGCTTAGTAATAGGACAGGGGGCAACTAATGAAAAACTGTTTTTT
TRBJ2-7	TRBV9	.	few	11	CASSLGHEQYF	TGTGCCAGCTCACTAGGGCACGAGCAGTACTTC
TRBJ2-1	TRBV28	.	.	18	CASSLWLDSRSLYNEQFF	TGTGCCAGCAGTTTATGGTTAGACTCCCGCTCCTTATACAATGAGCAGTTCTTC
TRBJ1-2	TRBV15	.	.	15	CATSRDFDNFYGYTF	TGTGCCACCAGCAGAGATTTCGATAACTTCTATGGCTACACCTTC
TRBJ1-1	TRBV7-9	.	once	14	CASRSGGWNTEAFF	TGTGCTTCCCGTTCGGGGGGCTGGAACACTGAAGCTTTCTTT
TRBJ2-7	TRBV27	TRBD1	.	13	CASSPGTGYEQYF	TGTGCCAGCAGTCCAGGGACAGGCTACGAGCAGTACTTC
TRBJ2-5	TRBV2	.	.	14	CASSPLESGETQYF	TGTGCCAGCAGTCCCCTAGAGAGTGGGGAGACCCAGTACTTC
TRBJ2-4	TRBV2	.	few	12	CASSPDRNIQYF	TGTGCCAGCAGCCCGGACAGAAACATTCAGTACTTC
TRBJ1-6	TRBV4-2	TRBD1	.	15	CASSQGQGYNSPLHF	TGTGCCAGCAGCCAGGGACAGGGCTATAATTCACCCCTCCACTTT
TRBJ2-1	TRBV27	TRBD2	.	16	CASSAITSGGYNEQFF	TGTGCCAGCAGCGCTATAACTAGCGGGGGGTACAATGAGCAGTTCTTC
TRBJ1-6	TRBV4-2	TRBD1	.	16	CASSPQGVSYNSPLHF	TGTGCCAGCAGCCCACAGGGGGTATCCTATAATTCACCCCTCCACTTT
TRBJ2-7	TRBV29-1	.	.	12	CSVEVQDYEQYF	TGCAGCGTTGAAGTACAGGACTACGAGCAGTACTTC
TRBJ2-1	TRBV7-3	.	.	15	CASSLGPSSYNEQFF	TGTGCCAGCAGCTTAGGTCCGAGCTCCTACAATGAGCAGTTCTTC
TRBJ2-3	TRBV27	.	.	13	CASSLIQGDTQYF	TGTGCCAGCAGTTTAATTCAGGGAGATACGCAGTATTTT
TRBJ1-1	TRBV7-9	TRBD1	.	15	CASSPLGGVITEAFF	TGTGCCAGCAGCCCACTAGGGGGCGTGATCACTGAAGCTTTCTTT
TRBJ1-6	TRBV2	TRBD1	.	15	CARGQSSSYNSPLHF	TGTGCCAGGGGACAGTCGAGCTCCTATAATTCACCCCTCCACTTT